Listed below are T cell receptor beta chains from one sample, sequenced in a study of blood T cell repertoires in COVID-19. Clones were sequenced by immunoSEQ multiplex PCR, and TCRdb holds only the in-frame ones, with some missing. The data hold some 5,600 clones, with 70% to 85% observed a single time. The sequenced sample was peripheral blood. Source of these receptors: a human donor in a cohort sampled during active COVID-19. The CDR3 runs from the conserved cysteine through the conserved F or W. Each record gives: J gene, V gene, D gene, clone size, CDR3 protein, CDR3 DNA. D genes are given only for firm matches. Where a row states a size, it is once, few, many or the class of an expanded clone; other rows omit it.

J: TRBJ1-1; V: TRBV7-3; D: TRBD1; size: NA; CDR3: CASSSGQGEINTEAFF; DNA: TGTGCCAGCAGCTCCGGACAGGGGGAGATTAACACTGAAGCTTTCTTT
J: TRBJ2-7; V: TRBV5-1; D: NA; size: NA; CDR3: CASSLVPGFTEQYF; DNA: TGCGCCAGCAGCTTGGTGCCAGGGTTTACCGAGCAGTACTTC
J: TRBJ2-2; V: TRBV30; D: NA; size: once; CDR3: CAWTQGNTGELFF; DNA: TGTGCCTGGACTCAGGGAAACACCGGGGAGCTGTTTTTT
J: TRBJ2-6; V: TRBV5-1; D: TRBD1; size: NA; CDR3: CASSLARGQGVAGANVLTF; DNA: TGCGCCAGCAGCTTGGCTCGGGGACAGGGCGTGGCTGGGGCCAACGTCCTGACTTTC
J: TRBJ1-4; V: TRBV7-6; D: NA; size: NA; CDR3: CASSRNGREVGEKLFF; DNA: TGTGCCAGCAGCCGAAACGGAAGGGAGGTTGGCGAAAAACTGTTTTTT
J: TRBJ1-4; V: TRBV19; D: NA; size: NA; CDR3: CASSPRSNGNEKLFF; DNA: TGTGCCAGTAGTCCCCGTTCCAACGGGAATGAAAAACTGTTTTTT
J: TRBJ2-1; V: TRBV24-1; D: TRBD2; size: NA; CDR3: CATSDTGTTHNEQFF; DNA: TGTGCCACCAGTGATACCGGGACTACCCACAATGAGCAGTTCTTC
J: TRBJ2-6; V: TRBV5-1; D: NA; size: NA; CDR3: CASSLDTGGANVLTF; DNA: TGCGCCAGCAGCTTGGACACAGGTGGGGCCAACGTCCTGACTTTC
J: TRBJ2-5; V: TRBV6-8; D: TRBD1; size: NA; CDR3: CASSSRTGGDQETQYF; DNA: TGTGCCAGCAGCTCCCGGACAGGGGGGGACCAAGAGACCCAGTACTTC
J: TRBJ2-2; V: TRBV24-1; D: TRBD1; size: NA; CDR3: CATRARGRPGELFF; DNA: TGTGCCACCAGGGCCAGGGGGCGCCCCGGGGAGCTGTTTTTT
J: TRBJ1-1; V: TRBV7-9; D: NA; size: once; CDR3: CASSGRQPPNTEAFF; DNA: TGTGCCAGCAGCGGAAGACAGCCACCGAACACTGAAGCTTTCTTT
J: TRBJ1-2; V: TRBV6-6; D: NA; size: NA; CDR3: CASSQLNGGYTF; DNA: TGTGCCAGCAGTCAACTTAACGGTGGCTACACCTTC
J: TRBJ2-1; V: TRBV6-4; D: NA; size: NA; CDR3: CASSDRGSYNEQFF; DNA: TGTGCCAGCAGTGACAGGGGTAGCTACAATGAGCAGTTCTTC
J: TRBJ2-3; V: TRBV27; D: NA; size: NA; CDR3: CARPKGGRAPDTQYF; DNA: TGTGCCAGACCAAAGGGGGGGAGGGCCCCAGATACGCAGTATTTT
J: TRBJ2-7; V: TRBV11-2; D: TRBD1; size: NA; CDR3: CASSSRGPTYEQYF; DNA: TGTGCCAGCAGCAGCAGGGGGCCTACCTACGAGCAGTACTTC
J: TRBJ2-7; V: TRBV30; D: NA; size: NA; CDR3: CAWSRSDEQYF; DNA: TGTGCCTGGAGTCGGTCCGACGAGCAGTACTTC
J: TRBJ2-7; V: TRBV5-4; D: TRBD2; size: NA; CDR3: CASTLGGALGGEQYF; DNA: TGTGCCAGCACCTTAGGAGGAGCACTGGGGGGGGAGCAGTACTTC
J: TRBJ2-1; V: TRBV15; D: NA; size: NA; CDR3: CATSRERGTYNEQFF; DNA: TGTGCCACCAGCAGAGAGAGAGGGACCTACAATGAGCAGTTCTTC
J: TRBJ1-2; V: TRBV29-1; D: NA; size: few; CDR3: CSVDRTANYGYTF; DNA: TGCAGCGTTGATCGGACAGCAAACTATGGCTACACCTTC
J: TRBJ2-1; V: TRBV19; D: TRBD2; size: NA; CDR3: CASSPRIAGDLNEQFF; DNA: TGTGCCAGTAGTCCCCGAATAGCGGGAGATTTGAATGAGCAGTTCTTC
J: TRBJ1-5; V: TRBV6-2/TRBV6-3; D: NA; size: NA; CDR3: CASNPEGIARPQHF; DNA: TGTGCCAGCAACCCAGAGGGTATCGCTCGGCCCCAGCATTTT
J: TRBJ2-7; V: TRBV7-2; D: NA; size: NA; CDR3: CASSFGGSAYEQYF; DNA: TGTGCCAGCAGCTTTGGGGGGAGCGCCTACGAGCAGTACTTC
J: TRBJ2-1; V: TRBV6-6; D: TRBD2; size: NA; CDR3: CASSYGTTRPEQFF; DNA: TGTGCCAGCAGTTACGGGACTACTAGGCCTGAGCAGTTCTTC
J: TRBJ2-1; V: TRBV5-1; D: TRBD2; size: NA; CDR3: CASSWSGRTYNEQFF; DNA: TGCGCCAGCAGCTGGAGCGGGAGGACCTACAATGAGCAGTTCTTC
J: TRBJ1-5; V: TRBV5-4; D: NA; size: NA; CDR3: CASSLPGSANQPQHF; DNA: TGTGCCAGCAGCTTGCCGGGGTCCGCCAATCAGCCCCAGCATTTT
J: TRBJ2-5; V: TRBV11-2; D: TRBD1; size: NA; CDR3: CASSSWTGAGETQYF; DNA: TGTGCCAGCAGCTCGTGGACAGGGGCAGGGGAGACCCAGTACTTC
J: TRBJ2-7; V: TRBV25-1; D: NA; size: NA; CDR3: CASSEYGFRGSSYEQYF; DNA: TGTGCCAGCAGTGAATACGGATTCCGAGGGTCCTCCTACGAGCAGTACTTC
J: TRBJ1-4; V: TRBV23-1; D: NA; size: NA; CDR3: CASTHPTGDNEKLFF; DNA: TGCGCCAGCACCCACCCGACAGGTGATAATGAAAAACTGTTTTTT
J: TRBJ1-2; V: TRBV29-1; D: NA; size: NA; CDR3: CSVWDDRRYYGYTF; DNA: TGCAGCGTCTGGGACGACAGGAGATACTATGGCTACACCTTC
J: TRBJ2-1; V: TRBV9; D: TRBD2; size: few; CDR3: CASSAGTSVNEQFF; DNA: TGTGCCAGCAGCGCAGGGACTAGCGTGAATGAGCAGTTCTTC
J: TRBJ1-5; V: TRBV5-1; D: NA; size: NA; CDR3: CASSLDSRNQPQHF; DNA: TGCGCCAGCAGCCTTGACTCGAGGAATCAGCCCCAGCATTTT
J: TRBJ1-3; V: TRBV3-1/TRBV3-2; D: NA; size: NA; CDR3: CASSHLVQGSFGNTIYF; DNA: TGTGCCAGCAGCCACCTCGTACAGGGCTCGTTTGGAAACACCATATATTTT
J: TRBJ2-1; V: TRBV9; D: NA; size: few; CDR3: CASSVVGSNEQFF; DNA: TGTGCCAGCAGCGTAGTGGGGAGCAATGAGCAGTTCTTC
J: TRBJ1-5; V: TRBV30; D: NA; size: NA; CDR3: CAWSVRGSLYSNQPQHF; DNA: TGTGCCTGGAGTGTACGCGGCAGTCTTTATAGCAATCAGCCCCAGCATTTT
J: TRBJ1-3; V: TRBV4-2; D: NA; size: NA; CDR3: CASSQPSGNTIYF; DNA: TGTGCCAGCAGCCAACCTTCGGGGAACACCATATATTTT
J: TRBJ2-1; V: TRBV7-3; D: NA; size: NA; CDR3: CASSLIGVTYNEQFF; DNA: TGTGCCAGCAGCTTAATAGGGGTAACCTACAATGAGCAGTTCTTC
J: TRBJ1-5; V: TRBV7-9; D: NA; size: few; CDR3: CASSLAGGAQPQHF; DNA: TGTGCCAGCAGCTTAGCGGGCGGGGCTCAGCCCCAGCATTTT
J: TRBJ2-3; V: TRBV7-9; D: NA; size: NA; CDR3: CASSSGGTAADTQYF; DNA: TGTGCCAGCAGCTCGGGGGGGACAGCCGCAGATACGCAGTATTTT
J: TRBJ2-3; V: TRBV29-1; D: TRBD2; size: NA; CDR3: CSVEQAGGRDTQYF; DNA: TGCAGCGTTGAACAAGCGGGAGGACGGGATACGCAGTATTTT
J: TRBJ2-1; V: TRBV10-3; D: NA; size: NA; CDR3: CAISTDNFLQFF; DNA: TGTGCCATCAGTACGGACAACTTCTTGCAGTTCTTC
J: TRBJ2-3; V: TRBV7-3; D: TRBD1; size: once; CDR3: CASSWGQFTDTQYF; DNA: TGTGCCAGCAGCTGGGGACAGTTCACAGATACGCAGTATTTT
J: TRBJ2-3; V: TRBV9; D: NA; size: few; CDR3: CASSVDEGSDTQYF; DNA: TGTGCCAGCAGCGTAGATGAGGGATCAGATACGCAGTATTTT
J: TRBJ1-1; V: TRBV7-3; D: NA; size: NA; CDR3: CASSLTSSLNTEAFF; DNA: TGTGCCAGCAGCTTAACCTCCTCTCTGAACACTGAAGCTTTCTTT
J: TRBJ2-5; V: TRBV7-2; D: TRBD1; size: NA; CDR3: CASSLARTGRQTQYF; DNA: TGTGCCAGCAGCTTAGCCCGGACAGGGAGACAGACCCAGTACTTC
J: TRBJ2-3; V: TRBV6-6; D: NA; size: NA; CDR3: CASRPQGTPRDTQYF; DNA: TGTGCCAGCAGACCACAGGGGACTCCGCGAGATACGCAGTATTTT
J: TRBJ1-6; V: TRBV7-9; D: TRBD1; size: NA; CDR3: CASSLVDRGNSPLHF; DNA: TGTGCCAGCAGCTTAGTGGACAGGGGAAATTCACCCCTCCACTTT
J: TRBJ2-1; V: TRBV4-2; D: TRBD2; size: NA; CDR3: CASSQGGRDYNEQFF; DNA: TGTGCCAGCAGCCAAGGCGGGAGGGACTACAATGAGCAGTTCTTC
J: TRBJ1-2; V: TRBV5-6; D: TRBD1; size: NA; CDR3: CASSLGTGGDYGYTF; DNA: TGTGCCAGCAGCTTGGGGACAGGGGGTGACTATGGCTACACCTTC
J: TRBJ2-3; V: TRBV6-2/TRBV6-3; D: NA; size: once; CDR3: CASSYPPGSLTDTQYF; DNA: TGTGCCAGCAGTTACCCGCCCGGGAGTTTAACAGATACGCAGTATTTT
J: TRBJ1-1; V: TRBV15; D: NA; size: NA; CDR3: CATSGIGDRDTEAFF; DNA: TGTGCCACCAGCGGAATTGGAGACCGGGACACTGAAGCTTTCTTT
J: TRBJ2-7; V: TRBV27; D: TRBD2; size: NA; CDR3: CASSLSGRGAYEQYF; DNA: TGTGCCAGCAGCCTTAGCGGGAGGGGAGCCTACGAGCAGTACTTC
J: TRBJ2-1; V: TRBV7-3; D: TRBD2; size: few; CDR3: CASSLEGTSGRNEQFF; DNA: TGTGCCAGCAGCTTAGAAGGGACTAGCGGGAGAAATGAGCAGTTCTTC
J: TRBJ2-1; V: TRBV2; D: NA; size: NA; CDR3: CASNNRALDNEQFF; DNA: TGTGCCAGCAACAACAGGGCGCTCGACAATGAGCAGTTCTTC
J: TRBJ2-3; V: TRBV7-3; D: TRBD2; size: NA; CDR3: CASSPLPSGSGTQYF; DNA: TGTGCCAGCAGCCCCCTCCCTAGCGGGAGTGGTACGCAGTATTTT
J: TRBJ1-2; V: TRBV14; D: NA; size: NA; CDR3: CASSEGGPPYGYTF; DNA: TGTGCCAGCAGCGAAGGGGGGCCGCCGTATGGCTACACCTTC
J: TRBJ1-1; V: TRBV6-5; D: NA; size: NA; CDR3: CASSYSSPRAEAFF; DNA: TGTGCCAGCAGTTACTCGAGCCCCAGGGCTGAAGCTTTCTTT
J: TRBJ2-3; V: TRBV7-2; D: TRBD1; size: NA; CDR3: CASSFSSGTVRQVGDTQYF; DNA: TGTGCCAGCAGCTTCAGTTCCGGGACAGTCCGACAAGTAGGAGATACGCAGTATTTT
J: TRBJ2-7; V: TRBV3-1/TRBV3-2; D: NA; size: NA; CDR3: CASSQVRGRSSSYEQYF; DNA: TGTGCCAGCAGCCAAGTACGGGGGAGGAGCTCTTCCTACGAGCAGTACTTC
J: TRBJ2-3; V: TRBV28; D: TRBD1; size: NA; CDR3: CASSRWDRDTDTQYF; DNA: TGTGCCAGCAGCCGTTGGGACAGGGACACAGATACGCAGTATTTT
J: TRBJ1-5; V: TRBV10-3; D: TRBD1; size: NA; CDR3: CAISEGQGARSNQPQHF; DNA: TGTGCCATCAGTGAGGGTCAGGGGGCAAGAAGTAATCAGCCCCAGCATTTT